This T cell receptor (beta chain) was documented in a study of PD-L1 blockade in urothelial cancer. J lost 2 bases, V lost 3 bases, and 3 bases had no gene match. Germline CDR1 and CDR2: SGHRS and YFSETQ. CDR3 size: 15 residues. The time point: peripheral blood 6 weeks after treatment start. Produced via immunoSEQ multiplex PCR; TCRdb's table is partial and in-frame only. The sample gives fewer than 50,000 clones, 75% to 90% of which show up once; 24% is in the top ten. Study results and limitations: A pretreatment blood TCR clonality that fell below the median predicted better progression-free and overall survival.

For this clone: As yet, its antigen is unknown.

The sequence was obtained from a man between 60 and 70 years old with urothelial cancer. This chain joins TRBV5-1 and TRBJ1-3, with 9 nucleotides matching TRBD1. The sequencing here drew on PBMCs, taken around atezolizumab (anti-PD-L1) treatment. In DNA, the CDR3 is TGCGCCAGCAGCTCGGGACAGGGAACTGGAAACACCATATATTTT. Its protein is CASSSGQGTGNTIYF.